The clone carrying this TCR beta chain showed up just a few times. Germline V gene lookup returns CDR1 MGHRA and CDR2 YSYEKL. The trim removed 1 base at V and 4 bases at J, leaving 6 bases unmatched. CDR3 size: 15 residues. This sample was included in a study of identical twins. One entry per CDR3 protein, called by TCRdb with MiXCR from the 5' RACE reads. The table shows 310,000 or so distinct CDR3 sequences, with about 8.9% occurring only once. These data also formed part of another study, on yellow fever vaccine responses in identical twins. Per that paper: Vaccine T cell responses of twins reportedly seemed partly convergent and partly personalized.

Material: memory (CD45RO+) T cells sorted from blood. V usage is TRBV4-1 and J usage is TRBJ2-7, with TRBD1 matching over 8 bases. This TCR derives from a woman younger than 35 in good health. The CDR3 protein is CASSQGTGRIYEQYF. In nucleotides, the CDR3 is TGCGCCAGCAGCCAAGGGACAGGGAGAATTTACGAGCAGTACTTC.